These T cell receptor beta chains were read from a single sample in a study of molecular identifiers for immune sequencing clone quantification. TCRdb reprocessed the PCR reads via MiXCR and lists one record per CDR3 protein. The data contain tens of thousands of distinct CDR3 sequences, 15% to 20% of them singletons. Sequencing used naive CD8+ T cells from blood, with Jurkat cell RNA spiked in. Receptors originate from a human donor in good health. Some libraries in this study had Jurkat cell RNA spiked in. CDR3s include the opening cysteine and the closing phenylalanine or tryptophan. The D gene is left open where the match is weak. A row's size may be missing; if present it is once, few, many or a size class.

d_gene,v_gene,abundance,j_gene,CDR3aa,CDR3nt
-,TRBV20-1,many,TRBJ2-2,CSAGKGDTGELFF,TGCAGTGCTGGAAAAGGGGACACCGGGGAGCTGTTTTTT
TRBD1,TRBV3-1,many,TRBJ2-5,CASSPTGGLKETQYF,TGTGCCAGCAGCCCGACAGGGGGTTTAAAGGAGACCCAGTACTTC
-,TRBV12-5,few,TRBJ1-1,CASGWFLNEAFF,TGTGCTAGTGGTTGGTTTCTAAACGAAGCTTTCTTT
-,TRBV29-1,many,TRBJ1-1,CSSARVNTEAFF,TGCAGCTCGGCACGGGTGAACACTGAAGCTTTCTTT
-,TRBV19,many,TRBJ1-5,CASSIIGTLSNQPQHF,TGTGCCAGTAGTATAATAGGCACACTCAGTAATCAGCCCCAGCATTTT
-,TRBV27,many,TRBJ2-5,CASSSIPLSGYQETQYF,TGTGCCAGCAGTTCCATCCCCCTCAGCGGGTATCAAGAGACCCAGTACTTC
-,TRBV29-1,many,TRBJ1-2,CSVEEAELGYTF,TGCAGCGTTGAAGAAGCGGAACTAGGCTACACCTTC
-,TRBV9,few,TRBJ2-2,CASSFEGMGGELFF,TGTGCCAGCAGCTTCGAGGGAATGGGCGGGGAGCTGTTTTTT
-,TRBV2,few,TRBJ2-7,CASSEQPFYEQYF,TGTGCCAGCAGTGAGCAGCCCTTCTACGAGCAGTACTTC
-,TRBV11-2,-,TRBJ2-7,CASSRGPPTYEQYF,TGTGCCAGCAGCAGAGGACCGCCCACCTACGAGCAGTACTTC
TRBD1,TRBV29-1,many,TRBJ1-1,CSVGDRGNTEAFF,TGCAGCGTTGGAGACAGGGGGAACACTGAAGCTTTCTTT
-,TRBV2,-,TRBJ1-1,CASSDPVDRASETEAFF,TGTGCCAGCAGTGATCCCGTTGATAGGGCCTCGGAGACTGAAGCTTTCTTT
TRBD2,TRBV29-1,-,TRBJ2-3,CSVEGGSGLLTVTLYF,TGCAGCGTTGAAGGTGGCTCGGGACTACTCACAGTTACGCTGTATTTT
-,TRBV4-1,-,TRBJ2-2,CASSHPGSPGELFF,TGCGCCAGCAGCCATCCGGGGAGTCCCGGGGAGCTGTTTTTT
-,TRBV12-3/TRBV12-4,-,TRBJ2-1,CASGPTGFVKQFF,TGTGCCAGCGGCCCGACTGGATTTGTTAAGCAGTTCTTC
-,TRBV14,few,TRBJ2-5,CASSQTGTALRETQYF,TGTGCCAGCAGCCAAACCGGGACGGCGCTCCGAGAGACCCAGTACTTC
TRBD1,TRBV7-3,many,TRBJ1-1,CASSYSRGARVEAFF,TGTGCCAGCAGCTACTCCAGGGGGGCGCGCGTGGAAGCTTTCTTT
-,TRBV6-2/TRBV6-3,many,TRBJ2-5,CASSYFGGRETQYF,TGTGCCAGCAGTTACTTCGGGGGTCGAGAGACCCAGTACTTC
TRBD1,TRBV6-1,many,TRBJ2-7,CASRAKTQGAYEQYF,TGTGCCAGCAGGGCCAAGACCCAGGGGGCCTACGAGCAGTACTTC
-,TRBV20-1,-,TRBJ2-7,CSARSAALPAYEQYF,TGCAGTGCTAGGTCAGCGGCTCTACCCGCCTACGAGCAGTACTTC
-,TRBV15,few,TRBJ2-1,CATSRRIGGGNEQFF,TGTGCCACCAGCAGGAGGATAGGGGGAGGGAATGAGCAGTTCTTC
TRBD1,TRBV5-1,-,TRBJ2-7,CASSDRQGAIFVYEQYF,TGCGCCAGCAGCGATCGACAGGGGGCAATCTTCGTCTACGAGCAGTACTTC
-,TRBV3-1,many,TRBJ2-1,CASSQVGRGTNEQFF,TGTGCCAGCAGCCAAGTTGGACGCGGAACCAATGAGCAGTTCTTC
-,TRBV7-9,many,TRBJ2-1,CASSNPLAVDYNEQFF,TGTGCCAGCAGCAACCCCCTGGCGGTAGACTACAATGAGCAGTTCTTC
TRBD2,TRBV15,few,TRBJ2-1,CATSRDGGSNEQFF,TGTGCCACCAGCAGAGATGGCGGGAGCAATGAGCAGTTCTTC
-,TRBV6-5,-,TRBJ1-2,CASSYSPEDYGHTF,TGTGCCAGCAGTTACTCCCCGGAAGACTATGGCCACACCTTC
TRBD1,TRBV7-9,-,TRBJ1-3,CASPTLEQGARGNTIYF,TGTGCCAGCCCCACCCTGGAACAGGGGGCACGCGGAAACACCATATATTTT
-,TRBV5-1,-,TRBJ2-1,CASSWAVGQYNEQFF,TGCGCCAGCAGCTGGGCCGTAGGACAGTACAATGAGCAGTTCTTC
-,TRBV14,few,TRBJ2-7,CASSHVGPGDEQYF,TGTGCCAGCAGCCATGTCGGCCCAGGCGACGAGCAGTACTTC
TRBD1,TRBV7-9,many,TRBJ1-5,CASSSDRLDRGAGPQHF,TGTGCCAGCAGCTCCGACCGCCTCGACAGGGGGGCAGGGCCCCAGCATTTT
TRBD2,TRBV30,many,TRBJ2-1,CAWSVLAGNEQFF,TGTGCCTGGAGTGTCCTAGCGGGCAATGAGCAGTTCTTC
-,TRBV6-1,many,TRBJ2-7,CASSGVGILGDYEQYF,TGTGCCAGCAGTGGGGTCGGGATACTAGGTGACTACGAGCAGTACTTC
TRBD2,TRBV27,many,TRBJ2-1,CASSPSSGSSYNEQFF,TGTGCCAGCAGTCCCTCTAGCGGGAGCTCCTACAATGAGCAGTTCTTC
-,TRBV6-2/TRBV6-3,many,TRBJ2-3,CASSFRLVGADTQYF,TGTGCCAGCAGCTTCCGACTAGTCGGTGCAGATACGCAGTATTTT
TRBD2,TRBV4-3,many,TRBJ2-3,CASSQDRWREGLLDTQYF,TGCGCCAGCAGCCAAGATCGGTGGCGGGAGGGCCTTCTCGATACGCAGTATTTT
TRBD1,TRBV30,-,TRBJ2-1,CACVLRDRVDEQFF,TGTGCCTGTGTTCTCCGGGACAGGGTGGATGAGCAGTTCTTC
-,TRBV9,many,TRBJ1-6,CASSAPGTRNSPLHF,TGTGCCAGCAGCGCCCCCGGGACCAGAAATTCACCCCTCCACTTT
-,TRBV5-6,-,TRBJ2-5,CASSFGEAQYF,TGTGCCAGCAGCTTCGGAGAGGCCCAGTACTTC
-,TRBV6-2/TRBV6-3,many,TRBJ2-1,CASSYVSWAYNEQFF,TGTGCCAGCAGTTATGTTTCCTGGGCCTACAATGAGCAGTTCTTC
TRBD1,TRBV5-1,-,TRBJ2-7,CASRSSGQGSYEQYF,TGCGCCAGCAGGTCGTCGGGACAGGGCTCCTACGAGCAGTACTTC
-,TRBV6-5,many,TRBJ1-5,CASIPHNGGQPQHF,TGTGCCAGCATCCCCCATAACGGGGGACAGCCCCAGCATTTT